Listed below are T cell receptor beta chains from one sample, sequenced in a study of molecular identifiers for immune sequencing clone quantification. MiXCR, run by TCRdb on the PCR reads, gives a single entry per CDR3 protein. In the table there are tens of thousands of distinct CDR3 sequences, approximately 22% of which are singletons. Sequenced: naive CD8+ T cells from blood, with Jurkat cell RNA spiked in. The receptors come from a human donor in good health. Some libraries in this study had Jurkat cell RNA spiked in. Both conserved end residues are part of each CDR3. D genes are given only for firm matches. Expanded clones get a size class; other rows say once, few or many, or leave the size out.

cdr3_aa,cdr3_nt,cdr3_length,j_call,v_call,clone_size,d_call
CSVEMRGFSGNTIYF,TGCAGCGTTGAAATGAGGGGTTTCTCTGGAAACACCATATATTTT,15,TRBJ1-3,TRBV29-1,-,-
CASRTWDRTYEQYF,TGTGCCAGCCGTACTTGGGACAGGACCTACGAGCAGTACTTC,14,TRBJ2-7,TRBV27,few,TRBD1
CASSQVVGQFEEKLFF,TGTGCCAGCAGCCAAGTTGTGGGGCAGTTTGAAGAAAAACTGTTTTTT,16,TRBJ1-4,TRBV4-2,many,-
CSVLVNNEQFF,TGCAGCGTACTAGTCAACAATGAGCAGTTCTTC,11,TRBJ2-1,TRBV29-1,few,-
CASSQDPGENTEAFF,TGCGCCAGCAGCCAAGATCCAGGGGAGAACACTGAAGCTTTCTTT,15,TRBJ1-1,TRBV4-3,-,-
CASRSGDMNTEAFF,TGTGCCAGCCGATCTGGAGACATGAACACTGAAGCTTTCTTT,14,TRBJ1-1,TRBV6-1,many,-
CASSQVTLTEEQFF,TGCGCCAGCAGCCAAGTTACGTTAACAGAGGAGCAGTTCTTC,14,TRBJ2-1,TRBV4-1,-,-
CASSQGLAGLRDEQFF,TGCGCCAGCAGCCAAGGACTAGCGGGATTAAGGGATGAGCAGTTCTTC,16,TRBJ2-1,TRBV4-3,-,TRBD2
CASSSETGGPYEQYF,TGTGCCAGCAGTTCTGAAACAGGGGGCCCCTACGAGCAGTACTTC,15,TRBJ2-7,TRBV27,many,TRBD1
CASSLASFVMNTEAFF,TGTGCCAGCAGTCTAGCTTCCTTCGTCATGAACACTGAAGCTTTCTTT,16,TRBJ1-1,TRBV28,few,-
CASSQGVGIYEQYF,TGTGCCAGCAGTCAAGGGGTTGGGATTTACGAGCAGTACTTC,14,TRBJ2-7,TRBV2,many,-
CASSLDQRVRETQYF,TGCGCCAGCAGCTTGGATCAGCGCGTTCGGGAGACCCAGTACTTC,15,TRBJ2-5,TRBV5-1,many,-
CSVWGGRMSDTQYF,TGCAGCGTATGGGGTGGTAGAATGTCAGATACGCAGTATTTT,14,TRBJ2-3,TRBV29-1,many,-
CASSPPSSPGGFF,TGTGCCAGCAGCCCGCCTAGCTCACCGGGGGGGTTCTTC,13,TRBJ2-1,TRBV7-9,-,TRBD2
CASSFAGTGGEYEQYF,TGTGCCAGCAGTTTCGCCGGGACAGGGGGCGAATACGAGCAGTACTTC,16,TRBJ2-7,TRBV27,few,TRBD1
CASSARTSGGIENTGELFF,TGTGCCAGCAGCGCCCGGACTAGCGGGGGAATCGAGAACACCGGGGAGCTGTTTTTT,19,TRBJ2-2,TRBV7-9,many,TRBD2
CASSFTPSQETQYF,TGTGCCAGCAGCTTTACCCCTTCGCAAGAGACCCAGTACTTC,14,TRBJ2-5,TRBV7-9,many,-
CASSLEIQETQYF,TGTGCCAGCTCACTAGAAATCCAAGAGACCCAGTACTTC,13,TRBJ2-5,TRBV18,many,-
CASKLTANTEAFF,TGTGCCAGCAAACTCACCGCGAACACTGAAGCTTTCTTT,13,TRBJ1-1,TRBV6-2/TRBV6-3,-,-
CASSYSRVGSGNEQFF,TGTGCCAGCAGTTACTCAAGGGTTGGGTCGGGCAATGAGCAGTTCTTC,16,TRBJ2-1,TRBV6-5,few,-
CASSQEWDNYEQYF,TGCGCCAGCAGCCAAGAATGGGACAACTACGAGCAGTACTTC,14,TRBJ2-7,TRBV4-1,few,-
CASRFGGGYGGYTF,TGTGCCAGCAGATTTGGGGGCGGCTATGGCGGCTACACCTTC,14,TRBJ1-2,TRBV27,few,-
CASSYRVPSGGSAGELFF,TGTGCCAGCAGTTACAGGGTTCCTTCGGGAGGGAGTGCCGGGGAGCTGTTTTTT,18,TRBJ2-2,TRBV6-5,-,TRBD2
CASSPDRGLAGANVLTF,TGTGCCAGTAGCCCTGACAGGGGGTTAGCTGGGGCCAACGTCCTGACTTTC,17,TRBJ2-6,TRBV19,many,TRBD1